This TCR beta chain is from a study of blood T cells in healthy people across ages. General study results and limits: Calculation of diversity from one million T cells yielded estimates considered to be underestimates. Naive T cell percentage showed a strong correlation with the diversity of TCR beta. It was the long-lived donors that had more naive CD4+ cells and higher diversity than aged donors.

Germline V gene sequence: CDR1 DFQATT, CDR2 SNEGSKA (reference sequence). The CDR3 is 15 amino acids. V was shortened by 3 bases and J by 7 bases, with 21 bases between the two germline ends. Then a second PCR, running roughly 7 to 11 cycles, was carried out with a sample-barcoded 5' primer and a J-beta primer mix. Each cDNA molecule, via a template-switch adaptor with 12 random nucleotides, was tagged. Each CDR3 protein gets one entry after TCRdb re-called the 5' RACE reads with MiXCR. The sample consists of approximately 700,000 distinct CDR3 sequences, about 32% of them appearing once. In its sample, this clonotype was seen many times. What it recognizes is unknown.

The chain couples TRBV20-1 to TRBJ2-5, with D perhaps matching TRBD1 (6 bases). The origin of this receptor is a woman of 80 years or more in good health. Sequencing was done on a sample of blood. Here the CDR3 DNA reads TGCAGTGCTAGCCCGAACTGGGACACCGAGCGGACCCAGTACTTC. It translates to CSASPNWDTERTQYF.